This TCR beta chain was found in a study of T cell responses to AZD1222 COVID-19 vaccine. The study, taken as a whole, reports: Spike-wide vaccine-associated CD4 TCRs dominated at 160-218 and 743-854. Seropositive status at baseline applied to only five to seven AZD1222 recipients.

On this clone: What it recognizes is unknown.

The table came from immunoSEQ multiplex PCR; TCRdb's copy has only in-frame clones and leaves some out. The sample holds more than 95,000 clones, roughly 89% seen once. Trimming cost V 0 bases and J 6 bases, with 11 bases left between them. The CDR3 spans 15 residues. Germline loops: CDR1 LGHNA, CDR2 YNFKEQ. This clonotype originated in an adult in good health. Sequencing used peripheral blood, obtained on day 0 of AZD1222 vaccination. The genes are TRBV4-2 and TRBJ1-4; possible D gene TRBD1, 5 bases. In nucleotides, the CDR3 is TGTGCCAGCAGCCAAGAAGCTCAGGGAGATGAAAAACTGTTTTTT. Its protein is CASSQEAQGDEKLFF.